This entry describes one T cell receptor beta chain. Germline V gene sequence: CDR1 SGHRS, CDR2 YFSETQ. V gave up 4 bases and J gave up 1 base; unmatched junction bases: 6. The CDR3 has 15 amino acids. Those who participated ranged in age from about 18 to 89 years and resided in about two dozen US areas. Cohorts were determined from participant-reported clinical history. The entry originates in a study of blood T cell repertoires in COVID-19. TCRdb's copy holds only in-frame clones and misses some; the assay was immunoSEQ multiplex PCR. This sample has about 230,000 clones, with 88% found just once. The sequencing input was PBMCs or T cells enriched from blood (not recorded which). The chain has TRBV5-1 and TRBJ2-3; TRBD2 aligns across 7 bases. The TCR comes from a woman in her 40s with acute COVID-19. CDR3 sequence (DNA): TGCGCCAGCAGCAGCGCGGGAGTCGGCACAGATACGCAGTATTTT. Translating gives CASSSAGVGTDTQYF.